This T cell receptor (beta chain) was sequenced in a study of blood T cell repertoires in COVID-19. Background on the study: Samples of COVID-19 (acute and convalescent) were obtained from the United States, Italy and Spain. PBMCs, B-cell-depleted T cells, or T cells provided the cDNA or gDNA that made up the material.

Original processing notes: From reference gene primer amplification, estimates of nucleated cell counts were derived. Repertoires were generated with immunoSEQ multiplex PCR, while TCRdb's copy carries only in-frame clones and drops some. The DNA gave D and trimming, while V, J and clone size come from that table. The sample includes 60,000 or so clones, around four fifths seen only once; the top ten take around 9.6%. Seattle cases were enrolled at active infection and followed longitudinally. CDR3 length: 16 residues. Germline V gene data show CDR1 as KGHSH and CDR2 as LQKENI. V lost 2 bases and J lost 4, with 17 bases in between.

The sample comprised peripheral blood. The chain links TRBV18 to TRBJ1-2; a weak D match, TRBD1 (5 bases). The receptor's source is a man younger than 45 with COVID-19, enrolled during active disease. The CDR3 is CASSPATAGWVYGYTF. CDR3 bases: TGTGCCAGCTCACCAGCGACGGCAGGGTGGGTCTATGGCTACACCTTC.